This T cell receptor beta chain was captured in a study of control samples from healthy donors and cancer patients. Profiled with immunoSEQ multiplex PCR; TCRdb holds only in-frame clones, not every one. Of more than 70,000 clones listed, approximately 90% are singletons. The sequence derives from a woman aged 30 to 39 in good health. Material: blood.

The CDR3: CASRPTSAGYNEQFF. The CDR3 DNA reads as TGTGCCAGCAGGCCTACTAGCGCCGGATACAATGAGCAGTTCTTC. This chain links TRBV28 with TRBJ2-1; 7 bases line up with TRBD2. The J segment lost 4 bases and the V segment lost 6 bases, leaving 9 bases of the junction unmatched. Germline V gene sequence: CDR1 MDHEN, CDR2 SYDVKM. The CDR3 consists of 15 residues. Based on the CDR3 plus reference TRBV28 and TRBJ2-1, the full variable domain is DVKVTQSSRYLVKRTGEKVFLECVQDMDHENMFWYRQDPGLGLRLIYFSYDVKMKEKGDIPEGYSVSREKKERFSLILESASTNQTSMYLCASRPTSAGYNEQFFGPGTRLTVL.